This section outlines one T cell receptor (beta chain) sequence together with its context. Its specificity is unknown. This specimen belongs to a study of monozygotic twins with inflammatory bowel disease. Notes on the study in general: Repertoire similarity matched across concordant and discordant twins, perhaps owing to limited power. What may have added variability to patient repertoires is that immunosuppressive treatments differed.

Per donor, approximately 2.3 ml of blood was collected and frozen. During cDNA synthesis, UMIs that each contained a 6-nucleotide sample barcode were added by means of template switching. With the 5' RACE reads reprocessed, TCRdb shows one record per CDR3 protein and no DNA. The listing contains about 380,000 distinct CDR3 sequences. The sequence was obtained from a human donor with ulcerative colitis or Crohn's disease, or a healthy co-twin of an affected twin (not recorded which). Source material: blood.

CDR3 amino acids: CASSYPPTTVNYGYTF. This rearrangement joins TRBV6-2 or TRBV6-3 to TRBJ1-2. The length of the CDR3 is 16 residues. CDR1 and CDR2 (germline): MNHEY, SVGEGT.